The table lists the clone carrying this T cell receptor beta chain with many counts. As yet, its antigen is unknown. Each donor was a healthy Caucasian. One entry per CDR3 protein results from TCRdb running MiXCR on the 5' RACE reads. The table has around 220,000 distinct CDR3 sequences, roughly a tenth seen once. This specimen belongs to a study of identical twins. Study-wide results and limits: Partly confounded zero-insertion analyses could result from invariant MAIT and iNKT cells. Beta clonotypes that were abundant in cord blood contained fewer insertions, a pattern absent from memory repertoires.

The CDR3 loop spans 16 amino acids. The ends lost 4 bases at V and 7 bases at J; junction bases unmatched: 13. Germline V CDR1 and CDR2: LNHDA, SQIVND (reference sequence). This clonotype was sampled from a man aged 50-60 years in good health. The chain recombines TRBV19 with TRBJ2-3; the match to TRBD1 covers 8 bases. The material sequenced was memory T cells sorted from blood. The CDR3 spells CASSNIGTGRLNTQYF. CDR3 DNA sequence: TGTGCCAGTAGTAACATCGGGACAGGTCGTCTCAATACGCAGTATTTT. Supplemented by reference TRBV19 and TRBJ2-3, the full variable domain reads DGGITQSPKYLFRKEGQNVTLSCEQNLNHDAMYWYRQDPGQGLRLIYYSQIVNDFQKGDIAEGYSVSREKKESFPLTVTSAQKNPTAFYLCASSNIGTGRLNTQYFGPGTRLTVL.